One sample yielded the 24 T cell receptor beta chains listed below, sequenced in a study of PD-L1 blockade in urothelial cancer. Assay: immunoSEQ multiplex PCR; the TCRdb copy retains only in-frame clones and omits some. The profile shows approximately 51,000 clones, around 88% of them singletons. The sequencing here drew on PBMCs, taken around atezolizumab (anti-PD-L1) treatment. These TCRs come from a man in his sixties with urothelial cancer.

Comment on this clone: A junction end diverges from the germline sequence, so it may reflect a read error. The V and J genes are TRBV7-9 and TRBJ2-6; TRBD1 matches 8 bases. CDR1 is SEHNR and CDR2 is FQNEAQ in the germline V gene (reference sequence). The CDR3 length is 17 residues. As DNA, the CDR3 is TGCGCCAGCAGTTCCAGACAGGGGCGCGCTGGGGCCAACGTCCTGACTTTC. It translates to CASSSRQGRAGANVLTF.

This clone has a single count. V usage is TRBV28 and J usage is TRBJ1-6; D is unclear. The CDR3 spans 15 residues. The germline V gene has CDR1 MDHEN and CDR2 SYDVKM. Trimming took off 5 bases at V and 4 bases at J, with 12 bases between the two ends. The CDR3 sequence: CASSRRTGYNSPLHF. CDR3 bases: TGTGCCAGCAGTCGTCGGACGGGATATAATTCACCCCTCCACTTT.

V is TRBV11-2 and J is TRBJ2-1; TRBD2 agrees at 7 bases. V lost 1 base to trimming and J lost 0 bases; unmatched junction nucleotides: 9. The CDR3 consists of 18 residues. Per germline, CDR1 SGHAT and CDR2 FQNNGV. CDR3 bases: TGTGCCAGCAGCTTAGGGTTAGGGGAGGGTAGCTCCTACAATGAGCAGTTCTTC. Protein: CASSLGLGEGSSYNEQFF.

This clone appeared a few times. The rearrangement links TRBV28 to TRBJ1-5, with 11 bases aligning to TRBD1. CDR1 is MDHEN, CDR2 SYDVKM, per germline. This CDR3 has 17 residues. The V gene end was trimmed by 1 base and the J gene end by 4 bases; junction bases not matched to a gene: 6. The CDR3 nucleotides read TGTGCCAGCAGTTTATCCCGGACAGGGGGCTGGAATCAGCCCCAGCATTTT. Its translation: CASSLSRTGGWNQPQHF.

This clone occurred a few times. The genes are TRBV4-1 and TRBJ1-3; TRBD1 matches at 10 bases. Germline assignment: CDR1 MGHRA and CDR2 YSYEKL. V trimming: 3 bases; J trimming: 6 bases; junction bases outside the gene matches: 14. The CDR3 length is 18 residues. In DNA, the CDR3 is TGCGCCAGCAGCCATTACGCCGCGGGACAGGGGCGGGAAAACACCATATATTTT. This codes for CASSHYAAGQGRENTIYF.

The chain joins TRBV11-2 to TRBJ2-1; 9 positions agree with TRBD2. V lost 5 bases to trimming and J lost 2 bases; unmatched junction nucleotides: 4. CDR3 length equals 15 residues. Per the germline V gene, CDR1 is SGHAT and CDR2 is FQNNGV. In DNA, the CDR3 is TGTGCCAGCAGCCCTTTAGCGGGAGCCTACAATGAGCAGTTCTTC. Translating it yields CASSPLAGAYNEQFF.

V gene TRBV7-2 combines with J gene TRBJ1-2; 9 nucleotides match TRBD1. V shed 5 bases, J shed 6 bases, and the junction held 4 bases outside the gene matches. This CDR3 is 13 amino acids long. Germline lookup yields CDR1 SGHTA and CDR2 FQGNSA. The CDR3 nucleotides are TGTGCCAGCAGCGAGACAGGGGGGAATGGCTACACCTTC. The encoded protein is CASSETGGNGYTF.

J is TRBJ2-5 and V is TRBV4-1, with 9 bases lining up with TRBD2. This CDR3 comprises 17 residues. With 0 bases clipped from V and 5 bases from J, the junction kept 10 bases outside the gene matches. Per germline, CDR1 MGHRA and CDR2 YSYEKL. This CDR3 is CASSQDSIAGDWETQYF. The CDR3 region has the DNA TGCGCCAGCAGCCAAGATAGCATAGCGGGGGATTGGGAGACCCAGTACTTC.

The CDR3 DNA is TGTGCCAGCAGCGGGAGCTCCTACGAGCAGTACTTC. This translates into CASSGSSYEQYF. This chain links TRBV9 with TRBJ2-7; unclear D gene. V was cut by 3 bases and J by 0 bases, with 4 bases left in between. The CDR3 runs to 12 residues. From germline, CDR1 is SGDLS and CDR2 YYNGEE.

The chain combines TRBV27 with TRBJ1-2; 7 bases fit TRBD1. The CDR3 is made up of 14 amino acids. Germline CDR1 is MNHEY and CDR2 is SMNVEV (reference sequence). With 6 bases clipped from V and 5 bases from J, the junction kept 9 bases outside the gene matches. Here the CDR3 reads CASRGTARGYGYTF. CDR3 nucleotides: TGTGCCAGCAGGGGGACAGCCCGCGGTTATGGCTACACCTTC.

V usage is TRBV7-2 and J usage is TRBJ1-5, with D hard to call. CDR3 size: 18 residues. From germline, CDR1 is SGHTA and CDR2 FQGNSA. Trimming cost V 1 base and J 7 bases, with 23 bases left between them. The CDR3 DNA sequence: TGTGCCAGCAGCTTAGGATCGCTTGGGCCGCCCCTCAGCCAGCCCCAGCATTTT. It codes for CASSLGSLGPPLSQPQHF.

The rearrangement uses TRBV28 and TRBJ2-5; TRBD1 matches 8 bases. The CDR3 runs 12 residues. CDR1 MDHEN and CDR2 SYDVKM come from the germline V gene. The V and J ends lost 7 bases and 5 bases, in that order; junction bases with no gene match: 3. The CDR3 is CASTWTGETQYF. CDR3 coding DNA: TGTGCCAGCACCTGGACAGGGGAGACCCAGTACTTC.

This rearrangement joins TRBV10-3 to TRBJ1-3; D is unclear. CDR1 is ENHRY and CDR2 is SYGVKD in the germline V gene. V was clipped by 2 bases and J by 1 base, with 9 bases between them. The CDR3 has 15 amino acids. The CDR3 bases are TGTGCCATCAGTGAGCGGGGAGGGTCTGGAAACACCATATATTTT. It specifies CAISERGGSGNTIYF.

The chain employs TRBV4-1 and TRBJ1-2; D possibly corresponds to TRBD1 (5 bases). Germline lookup yields CDR1 MGHRA and CDR2 YSYEKL. This CDR3 has 15 residues. V dropped 7 bases and J dropped 3 bases, with 18 bases sitting between them. The CDR3 here is CASTLGGGRYYGYTF. The CDR3 nucleotides read TGCGCCAGCACCCTGGGGGGGGGACGCTACTATGGCTACACCTTC.

This clone was picked up a small number of times. The gene calls are TRBV4-2 and TRBJ1-1, with D unclear. V lost 1 base to trimming and J lost 4 bases, with 16 bases between them. This CDR3 is 16 amino acids long. CDR1 is LGHNA and CDR2 is YNFKEQ in the germline V gene. This CDR3 reads CASSQGAGSSGTEAFF. CDR3 sequence (DNA): TGTGCCAGCAGCCAAGGTGCGGGATCATCGGGCACTGAAGCTTTCTTT.

The chain employs TRBV27 and TRBJ2-6; D might be TRBD2 (5 bases). This CDR3 contains 16 residues. The ends were cut back, 3 bases at V and 3 bases at J, with 12 bases in the middle. Germline V lookup: CDR1 MNHEY, CDR2 SMNVEV (reference sequence). CDR3 nucleotides: TGTGCCAGCAGTTTGTTGAGGGATCGTGGGGCCAACGTCCTGACTTTC. Translating it yields CASSLLRDRGANVLTF.

V and J are TRBV28 and TRBJ1-3, with a weak D call TRBD1 (6 bases). The germline CDR1 and CDR2 sequences are MDHEN and SYDVKM. The CDR3 totals 15 residues. The germline V and J ends were trimmed by 2 bases and 3 bases, with 11 bases remaining between them. CDR3 DNA sequence: TGTGCCAGCAGTTTAATTCCAGGGGTTGGAAACACCATATATTTT. Amino acids: CASSLIPGVGNTIYF.

The chain is built from TRBV6-1 and TRBJ2-2, with TRBD1 matching 8 bases. This CDR3 is built from 16 residues. Germline V gene lookup returns CDR1 MNHNS and CDR2 SASEGT. The V gene end was trimmed by 3 bases and the J gene end by 4 bases; junction bases not matched to a gene: 7. As DNA, the CDR3 is TGTGCCAGCAGTGAGGAACAGGGGGTTATCACCGGGGAGCTGTTTTTT. This translates into CASSEEQGVITGELFF.

J is TRBJ2-7 and V is TRBV6-6, with D maybe TRBD1 (5 bases). CDR1 MNHNY and CDR2 SVGAGI come from the germline V gene (reference sequence). V was pared by 5 bases and J by 7 bases, with 15 bases between. The CDR3 has 13 amino acids. The CDR3: CASSSWQGREQYF. Here the CDR3 DNA reads TGTGCCAGCAGTAGCTGGCAGGGTCGGGAGCAGTACTTC.

The CDR3 region has the DNA TGTGCCAGCAGCCAAGAGCCGGATGGCTACACCTTC. Translating it yields CASSQEPDGYTF. The V and J genes are TRBV11-2 and TRBJ1-2; D not resolved. This CDR3 is built from 12 residues. Germline CDR1 is SGHAT and CDR2 is FQNNGV. Trimming pared 5 bases from V and 6 bases from J, leaving 10 bases between.

The chain combines TRBV23-1 with TRBJ2-6; TRBD1 matches at 8 bases. TRBV23-1 is placed among ORFs of uncertain function. There are 21 residues in the CDR3. The V segment lost 0 bases and the J segment 0 bases; nucleotides outside the gene matches: 13. The CDR3 DNA follows: TGCGCCAGCAGTCAATCTCAACGAGGACAGGGAGTAAACTCTGGGGCCAACGTCCTGACTTTC. The encoded protein is CASSQSQRGQGVNSGANVLTF.

The chain recombines TRBV19 with TRBJ1-4, with 7 bases matching TRBD1. V gave up 6 bases and J gave up 8 bases; unmatched junction bases: 12. The CDR3 consists of 15 residues. Looked up from germline, CDR1 is LNHDA and CDR2 is SQIVND (reference sequence). The CDR3 sequence is CASRGTRGMGEKLFF. The CDR3 DNA is TGTGCCAGTAGGGGCACCAGGGGGATGGGGGAAAAACTGTTTTTT. Based on the CDR3 plus reference TRBV19 and TRBJ1-4, the full variable domain is DGGITQSPKYLFRKEGQNVTLSCEQNLNHDAMYWYRQDPGQGLRLIYYSQIVNDFQKGDIAEGYSVSREKKESFPLTVTSAQKNPTAFYLCASRGTRGMGEKLFFGSGTQLSVL.

The chain recombines TRBV28 with TRBJ1-4; D remains ambiguous. The CDR3 is 15 residues long. Germline lookup yields CDR1 MDHEN and CDR2 SYDVKM. V dropped 1 base and J dropped 5 bases, with 11 bases sitting between them. The CDR3 region has the DNA TGTGCCAGCAGTTTATCGGGTATTGGGAATGAAAAACTGTTTTTT. Translation: CASSLSGIGNEKLFF.

The chain uses TRBV13 and TRBJ1-1, with D unresolved. Germline CDR1 reads PRHDT; CDR2 reads FYEKMQ (reference sequence). The germline V and J ends were trimmed by 5 bases and 1 base, with 17 bases remaining between them. The CDR3 length is 16 residues. This CDR3 reads CASSPDWRERNTEAFF. The CDR3 bases are TGTGCCAGCAGCCCCGACTGGAGGGAGAGGAACACTGAAGCTTTCTTT.